The source of this TCR beta chain is a study of control samples from healthy donors and cancer patients. CDR3 length: 14 amino acids. V was shortened by 5 bases and J by 8 bases, with 18 bases between the two germline ends. Germline V gene data show CDR1 as SGHAT and CDR2 as FQNNGV. Only in-frame clones appear in the TCRdb table, and some are missing; sequencing was by immunoSEQ multiplex PCR. The sample has approximately 90,000 clones; over 90% are singletons. Sequencing used blood. The chain uses TRBV11-2 and TRBJ1-2; D unresolved. The source of this sequence is a woman in her 30s in good health. As DNA, the CDR3 is TGTGCCAGCAGCCCCCCAGGACCCCTGGGAGGCTACACCTTC. Its translation is CASSPPGPLGGYTF.